Given below is one T cell receptor beta chain in context. The antigen this receptor binds is unknown. One base away there is no much larger clone; base qualities are not given. The immunoSEQ Assay, a bias-controlled multiplex PCR, was used to amplify TCRbeta CDR3 regions from genomic DNA. Per the source publication's procedure: Within the assay, amplification of reference gene primers was used to estimate how many nucleated cells each sample contained. Sequence reads were collapsed and filtered to measure the absolute abundance of every unique TCRbeta CDR3 rearrangement. For each sample, productive Simpson clonality was calculated by taking the square root of Simpson's diversity index across productive rearrangements. As stored in TCRdb, this immuneACCESS dataset retains in-frame rearrangements with V and J assigned. A fraction of the clones does not appear; measured against another copy, unresolved V genes explain less than half of the discrepancy, and the remainder lacks a known reason. The V and J calls and clone size were taken over from that table, and D and trimming were inferred from the DNA. In all, the sample holds more than 70,000 clones, and roughly 84% of those were seen once. 22% of the sample rests with the top ten.

At the junction V is shortened by 4 bases and J by 6 bases; bases outside the gene matches: 2. CDR1 and CDR2 (SGHNT, YYREEE) derive from the germline V gene (reference sequence). The CDR3 spans 13 residues, from the cysteine through the phenylalanine. The read is trimmed to its CDR3 DNA, 39 bases read in frame from base 1. The source of the sample is a study of blood T cell repertoires in COVID-19 (dated by TCRdb to 2018 to 2021). As for the study more broadly: The collaborator samples originated in the United States, Italy and Spain and spanned the acute and convalescent phases of COVID-19. Deeply sampled blood TCRbeta repertoires from subjects exposed to, actively infected with, or recovered from COVID-19 were included in the dataset. Where available, HLA class I and class II types were obtained from metadata supplied by the sample provider rather than from assay-based typing. The material from the prospective study consisted of cDNA or gDNA derived from T cells, B-cell-depleted T cells, or PBMCs. The sample metadata nearly always contained a de-identified subject ID, COVID-19 status, age in years and sex. The samples were drawn from the first 160 participants of the ongoing ImmuneRACE study and from 950 to 1,500 subjects provided by 6 global collaborators. The repertoires were made available in a free public database intended to serve as a resource for research on the immune response to SARS-CoV-2.

Each collaborating institution followed its own protocols to collect whole blood in K2EDTA tubes. Collaborator samples were shipped for TCRbeta analysis as frozen whole blood, isolated PBMCs, or DNA extracted from either sample type. The research as a whole found: The amount of clinical and demographic metadata varied by source and participant and was provided uncurated.

The rearranged chain carries TRBV5-4 and TRBJ2-4; a stretch of 9 junction bases matches TRBD2. The specimen sequenced was peripheral blood. This receptor was obtained from a woman at least 80 years old in a cohort sampled during active or convalescent COVID-19. The CDR3 sequence is CASSPGLANIQYF. The sequenced DNA is TGTGCCAGCAGCCCGGGACTAGCAAACATTCAGTACTTC. Full variable domain (CDR3 extended with the reference TRBV5-4 and TRBJ2-4 proteins): ETGVTQSPTHLIKTRGQQVTLRCSSQSGHNTVSWYQQALGQGPQFIFQYYREEENGRGNFPPRFSGLQFPNYSSELNVNALELDDSALYLCASSPGLANIQYFGAGTRLSVL.